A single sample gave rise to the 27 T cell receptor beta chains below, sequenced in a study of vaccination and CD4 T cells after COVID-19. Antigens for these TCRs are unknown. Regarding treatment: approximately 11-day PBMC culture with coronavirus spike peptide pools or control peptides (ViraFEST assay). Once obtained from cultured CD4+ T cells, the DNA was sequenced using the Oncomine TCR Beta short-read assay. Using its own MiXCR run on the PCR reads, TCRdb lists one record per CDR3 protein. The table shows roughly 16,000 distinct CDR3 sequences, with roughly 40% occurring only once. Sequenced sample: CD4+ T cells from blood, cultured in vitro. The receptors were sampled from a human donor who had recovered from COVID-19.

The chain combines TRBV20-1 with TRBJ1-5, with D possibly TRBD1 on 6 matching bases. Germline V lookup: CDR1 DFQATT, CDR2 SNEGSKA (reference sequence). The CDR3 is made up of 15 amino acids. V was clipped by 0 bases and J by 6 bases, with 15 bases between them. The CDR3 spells CSAREGGGEGQPQHF. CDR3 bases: TGCAGTGCTAGAGAGGGGGGGGGCGAGGGTCAGCCCCAGCATTTT.

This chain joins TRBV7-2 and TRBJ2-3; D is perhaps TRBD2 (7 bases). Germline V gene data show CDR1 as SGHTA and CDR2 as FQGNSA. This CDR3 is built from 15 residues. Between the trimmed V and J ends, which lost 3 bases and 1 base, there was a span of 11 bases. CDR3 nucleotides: TGTGCCAGCAGCTTGAGGGGGGGGGGCACAGATACGCAGTATTTT. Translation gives CASSLRGGGTDTQYF.

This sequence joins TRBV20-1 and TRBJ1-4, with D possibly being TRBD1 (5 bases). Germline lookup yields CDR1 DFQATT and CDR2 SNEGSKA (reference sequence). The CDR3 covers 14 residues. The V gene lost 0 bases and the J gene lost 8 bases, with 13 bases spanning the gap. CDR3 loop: CSARDPLEGEKLFF. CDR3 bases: TGCAGTGCTAGAGATCCGTTGGAGGGGGAAAAACTGTTTTTT.

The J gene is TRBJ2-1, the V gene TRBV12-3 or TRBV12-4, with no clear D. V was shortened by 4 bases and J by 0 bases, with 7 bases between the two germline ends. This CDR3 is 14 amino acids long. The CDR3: CASSSVSSYNEQFF. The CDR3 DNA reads TGTGCCAGCAGTTCCGTGAGCTCCTACAATGAGCAGTTCTTC.

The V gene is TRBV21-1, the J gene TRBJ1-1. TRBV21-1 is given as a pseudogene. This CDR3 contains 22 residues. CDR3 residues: CASSNEIDKGKGLRGQRAEAFF. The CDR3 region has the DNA TGTGCCAGCAGCAACGAGATAGATAAGGGCAAAGGGTTGCGCGGGCAGAGAGCTGAAGCTTTCTTT.

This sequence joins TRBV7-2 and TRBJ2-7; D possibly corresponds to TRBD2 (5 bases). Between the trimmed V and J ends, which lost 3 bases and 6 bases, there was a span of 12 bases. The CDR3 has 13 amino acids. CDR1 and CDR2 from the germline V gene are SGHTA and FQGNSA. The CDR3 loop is CASSFQLAREQYF. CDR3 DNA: TGTGCCAGCAGCTTCCAGCTAGCCCGCGAGCAGTACTTC.

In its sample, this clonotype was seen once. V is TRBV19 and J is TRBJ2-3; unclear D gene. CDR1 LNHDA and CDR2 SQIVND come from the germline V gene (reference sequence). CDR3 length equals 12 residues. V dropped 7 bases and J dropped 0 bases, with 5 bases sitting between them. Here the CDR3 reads CASIDSTDTQYF. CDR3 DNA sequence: TGTGCCAGTATCGACAGCACAGATACGCAGTATTTT.

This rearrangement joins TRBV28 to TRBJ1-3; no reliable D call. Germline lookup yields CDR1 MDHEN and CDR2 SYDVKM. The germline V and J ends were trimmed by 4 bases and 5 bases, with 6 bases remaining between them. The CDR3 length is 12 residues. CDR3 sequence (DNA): TGTGCCAGCAGTTCCGGAAGAAACACCATATATTTT. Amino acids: CASSSGRNTIYF.

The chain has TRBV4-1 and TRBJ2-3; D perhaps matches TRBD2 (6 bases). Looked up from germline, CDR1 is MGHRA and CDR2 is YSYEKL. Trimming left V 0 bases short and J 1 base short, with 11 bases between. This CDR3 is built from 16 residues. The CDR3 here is CASSQDLGTRTDTQYF. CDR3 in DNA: TGCGCCAGCAGCCAAGACCTCGGGACTCGCACAGATACGCAGTATTTT.

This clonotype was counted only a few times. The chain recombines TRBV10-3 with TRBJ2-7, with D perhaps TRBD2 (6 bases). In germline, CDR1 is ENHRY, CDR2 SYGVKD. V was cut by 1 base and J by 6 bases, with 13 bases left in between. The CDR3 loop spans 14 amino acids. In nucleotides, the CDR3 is TGTGCCATCAGTGAGTGGCGGGAATCGGTCGAGCAGTACTTC. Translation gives CAISEWRESVEQYF.

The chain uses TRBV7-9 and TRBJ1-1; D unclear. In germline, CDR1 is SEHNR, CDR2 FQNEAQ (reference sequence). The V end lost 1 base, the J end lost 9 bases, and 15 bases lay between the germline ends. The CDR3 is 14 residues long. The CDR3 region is CASSLDGGQNQAFF. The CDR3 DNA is TGTGCCAGCAGCTTAGACGGTGGCCAGAACCAAGCTTTCTTT. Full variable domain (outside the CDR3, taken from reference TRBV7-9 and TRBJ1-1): DTGVSQNPRHKITKRGQNVTFRCDPISEHNRLYWYRQTLGQGPEFLTYFQNEAQLEKSRLLSDRFSAERPKGSFSTLEIQRTEQGDSAMYLCASSLDGGQNQAFFGQGTRLTVV.

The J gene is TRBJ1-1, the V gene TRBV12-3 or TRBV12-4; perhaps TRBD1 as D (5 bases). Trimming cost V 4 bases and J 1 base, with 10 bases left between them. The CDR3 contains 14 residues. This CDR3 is CASSSGRENTEAFF. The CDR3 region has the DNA TGTGCCAGCAGTTCGGGGCGGGAGAACACTGAAGCTTTCTTT.

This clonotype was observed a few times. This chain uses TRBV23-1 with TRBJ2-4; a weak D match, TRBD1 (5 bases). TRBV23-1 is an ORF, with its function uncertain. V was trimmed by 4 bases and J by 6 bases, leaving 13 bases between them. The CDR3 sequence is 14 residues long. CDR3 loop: CASSRYRPGNIQYF. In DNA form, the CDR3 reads TGCGCCAGCAGTCGTTACAGGCCTGGAAACATTCAGTACTTC.

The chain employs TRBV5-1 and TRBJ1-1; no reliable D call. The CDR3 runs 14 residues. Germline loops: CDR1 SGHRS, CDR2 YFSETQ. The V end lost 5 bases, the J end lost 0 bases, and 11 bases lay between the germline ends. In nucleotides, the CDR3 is TGCGCCAGCAGGCCCGTTGCCATGAACACTGAAGCTTTCTTT. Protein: CASRPVAMNTEAFF. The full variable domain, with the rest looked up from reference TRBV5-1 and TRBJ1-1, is KAGVTQTPRYLIKTRGQQVTLSCSPISGHRSVSWYQQTPGQGLQFLFEYFSETQRNKGNFPGRFSGRQFSNSRSEMNVSTLELGDSALYLCASRPVAMNTEAFFGQGTRLTVV.

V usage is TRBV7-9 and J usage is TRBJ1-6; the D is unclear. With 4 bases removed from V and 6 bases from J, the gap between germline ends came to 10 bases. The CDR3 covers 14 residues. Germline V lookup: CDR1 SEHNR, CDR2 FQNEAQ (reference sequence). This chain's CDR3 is CASSSGTTNSPLHF. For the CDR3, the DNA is TGTGCCAGCAGCTCAGGCACGACTAATTCACCCCTCCACTTT.

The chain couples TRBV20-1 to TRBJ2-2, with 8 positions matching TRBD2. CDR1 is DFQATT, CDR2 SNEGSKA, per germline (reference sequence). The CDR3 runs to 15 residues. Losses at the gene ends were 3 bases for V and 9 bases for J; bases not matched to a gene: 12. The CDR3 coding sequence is TGCAGTGCTAGTTGGAGCGGGAGTGGTCGTTGGGAGCTGTTTTTT. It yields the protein CSASWSGSGRWELFF.

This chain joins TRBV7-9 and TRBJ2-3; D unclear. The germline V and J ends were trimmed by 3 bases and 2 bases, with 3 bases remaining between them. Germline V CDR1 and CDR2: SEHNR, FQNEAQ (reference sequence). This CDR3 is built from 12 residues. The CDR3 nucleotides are TGTGCCAGCAGCTTCAACACAGATACGCAGTATTTT. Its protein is CASSFNTDTQYF.

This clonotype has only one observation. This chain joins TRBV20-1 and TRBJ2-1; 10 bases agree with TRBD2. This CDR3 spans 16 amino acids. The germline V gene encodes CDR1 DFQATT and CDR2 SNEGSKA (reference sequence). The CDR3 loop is CRGKDSGRASLNEQFF. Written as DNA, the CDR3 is TGCAGGGGGAAGGACAGCGGGAGGGCCAGTTTGAATGAGCAGTTCTTC.

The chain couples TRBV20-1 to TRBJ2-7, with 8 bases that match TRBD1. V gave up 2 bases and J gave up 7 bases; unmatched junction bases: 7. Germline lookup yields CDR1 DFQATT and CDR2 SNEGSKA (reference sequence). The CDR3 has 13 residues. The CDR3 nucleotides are TGCAGTGCTAGAAGTCAGGGGGCGGGAGAGCAGTACTTC. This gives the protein CSARSQGAGEQYF.

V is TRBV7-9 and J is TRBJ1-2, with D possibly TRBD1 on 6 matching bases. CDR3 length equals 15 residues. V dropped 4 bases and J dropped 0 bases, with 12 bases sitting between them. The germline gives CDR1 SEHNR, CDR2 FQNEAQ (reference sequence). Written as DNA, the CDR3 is TGTGCCAGCAGCTCGACGACAGGAACTAACTATGGCTACACCTTC. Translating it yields CASSSTTGTNYGYTF.

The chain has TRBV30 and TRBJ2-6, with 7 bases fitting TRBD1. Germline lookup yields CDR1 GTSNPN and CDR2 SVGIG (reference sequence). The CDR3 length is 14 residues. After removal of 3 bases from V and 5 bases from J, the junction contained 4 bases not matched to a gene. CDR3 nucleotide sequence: TGTGCCTGGAGCTACAGGGGCCGGGCCAACGTCCTGACTTTC. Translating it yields CAWSYRGRANVLTF.

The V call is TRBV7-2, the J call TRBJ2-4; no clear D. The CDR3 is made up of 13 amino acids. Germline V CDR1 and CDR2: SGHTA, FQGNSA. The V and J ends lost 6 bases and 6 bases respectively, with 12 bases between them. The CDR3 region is CASSSGRGNIQYF. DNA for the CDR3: TGTGCCAGCAGTTCCGGTCGCGGAAACATTCAGTACTTC. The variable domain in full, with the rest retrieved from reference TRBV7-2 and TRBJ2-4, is GAGVSQSPSNKVTEKGKDVELRCDPISGHTALYWYRQSLGQGLEFLIYFQGNSAPDKSGLPSDRFSAERTGGSVSTLTIQRTQQEDSAVYLCASSSGRGNIQYFGAGTRLSVL.

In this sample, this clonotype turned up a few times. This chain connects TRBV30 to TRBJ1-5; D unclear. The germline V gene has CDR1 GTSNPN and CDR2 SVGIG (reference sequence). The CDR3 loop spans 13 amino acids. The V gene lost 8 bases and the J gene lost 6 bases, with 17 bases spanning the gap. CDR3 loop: CAALYGEGQPQHF. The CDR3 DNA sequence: TGTGCCGCGTTATACGGGGAGGGTCAGCCCCAGCATTTT.

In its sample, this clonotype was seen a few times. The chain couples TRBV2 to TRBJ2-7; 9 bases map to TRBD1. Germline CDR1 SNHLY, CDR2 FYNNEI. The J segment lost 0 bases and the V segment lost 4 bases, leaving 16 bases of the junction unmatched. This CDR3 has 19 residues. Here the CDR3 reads CASSVERFGDRVISYEQYF. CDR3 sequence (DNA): TGTGCCAGCAGTGTTGAGAGGTTCGGGGACAGGGTAATCTCCTACGAGCAGTACTTC.

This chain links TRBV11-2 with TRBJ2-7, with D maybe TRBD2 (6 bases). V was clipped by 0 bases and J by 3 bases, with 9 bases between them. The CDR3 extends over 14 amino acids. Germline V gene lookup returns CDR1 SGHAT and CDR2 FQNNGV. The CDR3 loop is CASSLEGRNYEQYF. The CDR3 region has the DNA TGTGCCAGCAGCTTAGAGGGGAGGAACTACGAGCAGTACTTC.

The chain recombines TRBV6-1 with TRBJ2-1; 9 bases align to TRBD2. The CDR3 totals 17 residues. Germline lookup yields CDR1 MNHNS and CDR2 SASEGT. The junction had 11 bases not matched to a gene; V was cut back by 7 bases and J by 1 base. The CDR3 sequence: CASTPDPSGTSYNEQFF. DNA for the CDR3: TGTGCCAGCACCCCCGATCCTAGCGGGACATCCTACAATGAGCAGTTCTTC.

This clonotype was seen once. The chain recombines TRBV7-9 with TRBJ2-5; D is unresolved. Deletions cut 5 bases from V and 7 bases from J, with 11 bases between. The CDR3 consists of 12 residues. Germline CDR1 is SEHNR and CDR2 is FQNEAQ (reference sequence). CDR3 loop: CASSLGEVTQYF. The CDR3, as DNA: TGTGCCAGCAGCCTAGGAGAAGTGACCCAGTACTTC.